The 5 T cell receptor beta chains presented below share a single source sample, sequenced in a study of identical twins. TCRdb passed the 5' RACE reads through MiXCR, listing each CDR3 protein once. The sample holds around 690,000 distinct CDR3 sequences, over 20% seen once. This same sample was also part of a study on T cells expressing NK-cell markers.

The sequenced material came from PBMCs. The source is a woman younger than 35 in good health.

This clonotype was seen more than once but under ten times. The DNA of the CDR3 is TGTGCCAGCAGTAATCTAGCGGGAAAGACCCAGTACTTC. Translated, it gives CASSNLAGKTQYF. The chain is built from TRBV12-3 or TRBV12-4 and TRBJ2-5, with 9 bases identical to TRBD2. The CDR3 loop spans 13 amino acids. The J segment lost 6 bases and the V segment lost 5 bases, leaving 4 bases of the junction unmatched.

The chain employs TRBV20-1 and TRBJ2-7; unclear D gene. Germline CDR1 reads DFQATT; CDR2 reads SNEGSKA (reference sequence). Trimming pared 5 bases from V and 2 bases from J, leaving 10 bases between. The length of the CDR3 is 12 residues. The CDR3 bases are TGCAGTGCTGGACGAACGACCTACGAGCAGTACTTC. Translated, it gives CSAGRTTYEQYF.

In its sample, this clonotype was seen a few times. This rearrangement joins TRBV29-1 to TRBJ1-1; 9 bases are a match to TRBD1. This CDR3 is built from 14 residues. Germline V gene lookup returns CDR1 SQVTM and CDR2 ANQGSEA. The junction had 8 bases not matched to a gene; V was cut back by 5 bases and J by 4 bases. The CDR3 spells CSVSLDRGFTEAFF. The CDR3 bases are TGCAGCGTTTCCCTGGACAGGGGTTTCACTGAAGCTTTCTTT.

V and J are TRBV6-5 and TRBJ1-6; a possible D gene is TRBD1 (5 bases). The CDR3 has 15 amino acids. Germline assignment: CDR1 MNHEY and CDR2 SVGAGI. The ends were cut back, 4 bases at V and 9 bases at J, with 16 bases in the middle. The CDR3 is CASSSGARSVSPLHF. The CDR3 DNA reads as TGTGCCAGCAGTTCCGGGGCCCGCTCAGTTTCACCCCTCCACTTT.

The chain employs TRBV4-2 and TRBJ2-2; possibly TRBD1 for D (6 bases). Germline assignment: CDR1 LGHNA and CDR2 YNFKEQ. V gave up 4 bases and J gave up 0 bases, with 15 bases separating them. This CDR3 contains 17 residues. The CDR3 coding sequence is TGTGCCAGCAGCCGGGCCATGGACAGCGCGAACACCGGGGAGCTGTTTTTT. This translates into CASSRAMDSANTGELFF.